This T cell receptor (beta chain) was sequenced in a study of blood T cell repertoires in COVID-19. The overall study: T cells, B-cell-depleted T cells, or PBMCs supplied cDNA or gDNA.

The ends were cut back, 0 bases at V and 7 bases at J, with 12 bases in the middle. Germline-derived CDR1 and CDR2 are MNHNS and SASEGT. The CDR3 has 15 amino acids. Sequencing was performed with immunoSEQ multiplex PCR; in TCRdb, only in-frame clones are kept and a portion is missing. The profile shows about 110,000 clones, 84% of them singletons. Sequencing was done on a sample of peripheral blood. The chain couples TRBV6-1 to TRBJ2-2; a weak D match, TRBD2 (5 bases). The TCR sequence derives from a woman between 50 and 59 years old with acute or convalescent COVID-19. The CDR3 spells CASSEARAVLGELFF. CDR3 coding DNA: TGTGCCAGCAGTGAAGCGCGGGCAGTTCTCGGGGAGCTGTTTTTT.